These 19 T cell receptor beta chains originate from one sample sequenced in a study of OX40 agonist ivuxolimab in advanced cancers. Libraries were prepared by immunoSEQ multiplex PCR; TCRdb keeps only in-frame clonotypes and omits some of them. The table has some 86,000 clones, 90% seen once. Material: CD4+ or CD8+ T cells sorted from blood, obtained in a trial of the OX40 agonist ivuxolimab. These receptors all stem from an adult with an advanced solid tumor such as melanoma, head and neck, liver or kidney cancer.

The chain uses TRBV5-1 and TRBJ1-2, with TRBD1 matching 9 bases. CDR1 and CDR2 from the germline V gene are SGHRS and YFSETQ. The CDR3 has 13 amino acids. V was pared by 2 bases and J by 6 bases, with 2 bases of the junction left unmatched. The CDR3 coding sequence is TGCGCCAGCAGCTTACAGGGGGCAGATGGCTACACCTTC. This encodes CASSLQGADGYTF.

The chain couples TRBV21-1 to TRBJ2-7; whether TRBD2, the table's D call, matches the DNA was not checked. TRBV21-1 is a recognized pseudogene. The CDR3 is made up of 13 amino acids. CDR3 loop: CASSKARAGRQYF. CDR3 nucleotide sequence: TGTGCCAGCAGCAAAGCAAGGGCCGGGAGGCAGTACTTC.

The CDR3 nucleotides are TGTGCCAGCTCACCGGGACAGGCATCACCCCTCCACTTT. Protein: CASSPGQASPLHF. The J gene is TRBJ1-6, the V gene TRBV18, with 8 bases matching TRBD1. Germline V gene lookup returns CDR1 KGHSH and CDR2 LQKENI. The CDR3 length is 13 residues. V gave up 3 bases and J gave up 10 bases; unmatched junction bases: 2. The whole variable domain, filled in from reference TRBV18 and TRBJ1-6, reads NAGVMQNPRHLVRRRGQEARLRCSPMKGHSHVYWYRQLPEEGLKFMVYLQKENIIDESGMPKERFSAEFPKEGPSILRIQQVVRGDSAAYFCASSPGQASPLHFGNGTRLTVT.

The DNA for the CDR3 is TGTGCCAGTCTTTCAGGGGGCTCCTATAATTCACCCCTCCACTTT. Translating it yields CASLSGGSYNSPLHF. The chain joins TRBV19 to TRBJ1-6; 7 bases are a match to TRBD1. The germline V gene has CDR1 LNHDA and CDR2 SQIVND (reference sequence). The CDR3 sequence is 15 residues long. V dropped 8 bases and J dropped 0; count of bases not matched to a gene: 4. Variable domain in full (rest from reference TRBV19 and TRBJ1-6): DGGITQSPKYLFRKEGQNVTLSCEQNLNHDAMYWYRQDPGQGLRLIYYSQIVNDFQKGDIAEGYSVSREKKESFPLTVTSAQKNPTAFYLCASLSGGSYNSPLHFGNGTRLTVT.

The chain links TRBV7-9 to TRBJ2-5, with 15 positions matching TRBD2. The CDR3 loop spans 16 amino acids. Germline-derived CDR1 and CDR2 are SEHNR and FQNEAQ (reference sequence). The ends lost 5 bases at V and 5 bases at J; junction bases unmatched: 6. In nucleotides, the CDR3 is TGTGCCAGCAGCCCGGGACTAGCGGGGGGTCGGGAGACCCAGTACTTC. It codes for CASSPGLAGGRETQYF.

This rearrangement joins TRBV5-6 to TRBJ2-3; no clear D gene. Trimming stripped 4 bases from V and 2 bases from J, with 8 bases between. CDR3 size: 13 residues. From germline, CDR1 is SGHDT and CDR2 YYEEEE. CDR3 loop: CASSLPPTDTQYF. The CDR3 bases are TGTGCCAGCAGCCTCCCACCCACAGATACGCAGTATTTT.

The CDR3 here is CASSPRVVNEQFF. The CDR3 nucleotides read TGCGCCAGCAGCCCCAGGGTAGTTAATGAGCAGTTCTTC. V and J are TRBV4-1 and TRBJ2-1; possible D gene TRBD1, 5 bases. The germline CDR1 and CDR2 sequences are MGHRA and YSYEKL. V was shortened by 4 bases and J by 7 bases, with 11 bases between the two germline ends. The CDR3 covers 13 residues.

V is TRBV7-8 and J is TRBJ2-7, with D unclear. This CDR3 comprises 16 residues. Trimming left V 2 bases short and J 2 bases short, with 16 bases between. Germline CDR1 SGHVS, CDR2 FQNEAQ. CDR3 sequence reads: CASSLRVGTPTYEQYV. The CDR3 DNA sequence: TGTGCCAGCAGCTTAAGGGTCGGCACACCAACCTACGAGCAGTACGTC.

J is TRBJ1-5 and V is TRBV5-1, with 8 positions matching TRBD1. Trimming at V came to 4 bases and at J to 3 bases, leaving 12 bases not matched to a gene. This CDR3 contains 17 residues. CDR1 and CDR2 (germline): SGHRS, YFSETQ. CDR3 nucleotides: TGCGCCAGCAGCCCTTTCCCCCCGACAGGGGACAATCAGCCCCAGCATTTT. It is translated as CASSPFPPTGDNQPQHF.

This rearrangement joins TRBV5-1 to TRBJ2-7; TRBD2 might be the D (7 bases). Germline assignment: CDR1 SGHRS and CDR2 YFSETQ. The CDR3 sequence is 15 residues long. Trimming shortened V by 0 bases and J by 1 base, and 11 bases separated the two germline ends. The CDR3 spells CASSLDGGPSYEQYF. DNA of the CDR3: TGCGCCAGCAGCTTGGACGGGGGGCCTTCCTACGAGCAGTACTTC.

This chain connects TRBV28 to TRBJ1-2; no clear D. In germline, CDR1 is MDHEN, CDR2 SYDVKM. The CDR3 is 11 amino acids. The V end was cut by 1 base, the J end by 8 bases, with 5 bases between. The CDR3 DNA reads as TGTGCCAGCAGTTTATTGGGGGGCTACACCTTC. It translates to CASSLLGGYTF.

CDR3 sequence (DNA): TGTGCCACATCAGGGGCCACTGAAGCTTTCTTT. Protein product: CATSGATEAFF. This chain uses TRBV28 with TRBJ1-1, with D possibly TRBD1 on 6 matching bases. From germline, CDR1 is MDHEN and CDR2 SYDVKM. The CDR3 loop spans 11 amino acids. Trimming took off 10 bases at V and 4 bases at J, with 10 bases between the two ends.

This rearrangement joins TRBV6-1 to TRBJ1-1; 7 nucleotides match TRBD1. J was trimmed by 5 bases and V by 7 bases; bases with no gene match: 10. The CDR3 consists of 14 residues. CDR1 and CDR2 (germline): MNHNS, SASEGT. For the CDR3, the DNA is TGTGCCAGCATCAATCAGGGGGATGGAACTGAAGCTTTCTTT. This encodes CASINQGDGTEAFF.

This chain links TRBV7-9 with TRBJ1-3, with 10 positions matching TRBD1. This CDR3 is 17 amino acids long. The germline V gene has CDR1 SEHNR and CDR2 FQNEAQ (reference sequence). The ends lost 1 base at V and 4 bases at J; junction bases unmatched: 7. CDR3 amino acids: CASSLGSRQGAGNTIYF. The CDR3 bases are TGTGCCAGCAGCTTAGGGAGTCGACAGGGGGCCGGAAACACCATATATTTT.

CDR3 loop: CASSRGQGGYGYTF. The CDR3 nucleotides are TGTGCCAGCAGTAGGGGACAGGGAGGCTATGGCTACACCTTC. V gene TRBV28 combines with J gene TRBJ1-2, with TRBD1 matching 9 bases. V lost 5 bases, J lost 4 bases, and 5 bases stayed unmatched. This CDR3 has 14 residues. CDR1 MDHEN and CDR2 SYDVKM come from the germline V gene.

This clone was seen more than once but under ten times. The rearrangement uses TRBV19 and TRBJ1-5; no reliable D call. The germline V and J ends were trimmed by 1 base and 2 bases, with 0 bases remaining between them. Germline values: CDR1 LNHDA, CDR2 SQIVND (reference sequence). The length of the CDR3 is 12 residues. The CDR3 region is CASSIGNQPQHF. Here the CDR3 DNA reads TGTGCCAGTAGTATAGGCAATCAGCCCCAGCATTTT.

J is TRBJ1-5 and V is TRBV10-1; TRBD1 matches 9 bases. This CDR3 has 16 amino acids. Germline trimming cut 6 bases from V and 6 bases from J; bases unmatched to any gene: 12. Germline V CDR1 and CDR2: WNHNN, SYGVQD (reference sequence). CDR3 nucleotide sequence: TGCGCCAGCAGCTACCGGGACAGGGAAGTGGGTCAGCCCCAGCATTTT. It yields the protein CASSYRDREVGQPQHF.

The chain employs TRBV4-1 and TRBJ1-1; D is uncertain. This CDR3 spans 15 amino acids. Germline CDR1 reads MGHRA; CDR2 reads YSYEKL. V was pared by 1 base and J by 1 base, with 10 bases between. The CDR3 bases are TGCGCCAGCAGCCAAGTTCCCGTAGGGAACACTGAAGCTTTCTTT. This codes for CASSQVPVGNTEAFF.

The genes are TRBV5-1 and TRBJ1-2; 7 nucleotides agree with TRBD1. In germline, CDR1 is SGHRS, CDR2 YFSETQ. V gave up 0 bases and J gave up 2 bases; unmatched junction bases: 4. The CDR3 consists of 15 residues. The CDR3 is CASSLGETGNYGYTF. DNA for the CDR3: TGCGCCAGCAGCTTGGGGGAGACAGGGAACTATGGCTACACCTTC.